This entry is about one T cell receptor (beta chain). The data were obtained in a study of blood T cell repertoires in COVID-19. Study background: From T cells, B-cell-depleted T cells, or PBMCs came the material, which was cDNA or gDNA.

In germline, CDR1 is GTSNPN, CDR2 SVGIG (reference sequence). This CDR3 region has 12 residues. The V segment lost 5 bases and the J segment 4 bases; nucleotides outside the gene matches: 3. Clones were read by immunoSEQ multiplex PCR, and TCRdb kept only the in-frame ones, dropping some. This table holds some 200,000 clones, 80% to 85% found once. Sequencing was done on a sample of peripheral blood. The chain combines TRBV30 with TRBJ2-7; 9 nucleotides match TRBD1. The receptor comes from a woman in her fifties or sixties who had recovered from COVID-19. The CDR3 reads CAWGTGNYEQYF. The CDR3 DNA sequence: TGTGCCTGGGGGACAGGGAATTACGAGCAGTACTTC.